These T cell receptor beta chains were read from a single sample in a study of blood T cell repertoires in COVID-19. Profiling relied on immunoSEQ multiplex PCR, and the TCRdb table lists in-frame clones only, not all of them. Found here are 200,000 to 300,000 clones, 85% to 90% of them singletons; the top ten hold roughly 5.6%. Sequencing was done on a sample of peripheral blood. These receptors came from a woman between 55 and 75 years old with COVID-19, enrolled during active disease. Each CDR3 is given with its conserved first and last residue. Fields, in order: J gene, V gene, D gene, clone size, CDR3 DNA, CDR3 protein. A D gene is named only where the DNA matches it firmly. Only some rows state a clone size, as once, few, many or a class for expanded clones.

>TRBJ2-2|TRBV7-9|TRBD2|once
TGTGCCAGCACCCCCCTAGCGGGAGGCCCTAGCACCGGGGAGCTGTTTTTT
CASTPLAGGPSTGELFF
>TRBJ2-3|TRBV28|TRBD1|.
TGTGCCAGCAGCGGAGGAAGGGACAGGGGTTTTGATACGCAGTATTTT
CASSGGRDRGFDTQYF
>TRBJ2-3|TRBV28|TRBD1|.
TGTGCCAGTCCTCCCGGGACAGACCCTAGCACAGATACGCAGTATTTT
CASPPGTDPSTDTQYF
>TRBJ2-5|TRBV24-1|TRBD2|.
TGTGCCACCCAGCGGGGGGGAAGCCAAGAGACCCAGTACTTC
CATQRGGSQETQYF
>TRBJ1-2|TRBV14|.|.
TGTGCCAGCAGCCGGGATAGAGGACAGACGTATGGCTACACCTTC
CASSRDRGQTYGYTF
>TRBJ1-6|TRBV5-5|.|.
TGTGCCAGCAGCTTGTACGAGGGGGTGGCTTCACCCCTCCACTTT
CASSLYEGVASPLHF
>TRBJ1-5|TRBV5-1|.|.
TGCGCCAGCAGCCCCTCGGGGGGGTACAATCAGCCCCAGCATTTT
CASSPSGGYNQPQHF
>TRBJ2-7|TRBV18|TRBD1|.
TGTGCCAGCTCACCTCGACAGGGGGCGTCCTACGAGCAGTACTTC
CASSPRQGASYEQYF
>TRBJ1-1|TRBV6-2/TRBV6-3|.|.
TGTGCCAGCAGACCTCCGGGACAAGGAAACACTGAAGCTTTCTTT
CASRPPGQGNTEAFF
>TRBJ1-1|TRBV19|.|.
TGTGCCAGCTCCCCGGGTTACACTGAAGCTTTCTTT
CASSPGYTEAFF
>TRBJ2-1|TRBV5-1|.|.
TGCGCCAGCAGCTTTACTAGCTCAGGGGGTGAGCAGTTCTTC
CASSFTSSGGEQFF
>TRBJ1-2|TRBV28|TRBD1|once
TGTGCCAGCAGTTTAACAGGGGGGTATGGCTACACCTTC
CASSLTGGYGYTF
>TRBJ1-5|TRBV5-6|.|few
TGTGCCAGCAGCTTAGCTAGCAATCAGCCCCAGCATTTT
CASSLASNQPQHF
>TRBJ1-2|TRBV5-1|.|.
TGCGCCAGCAGCTTGTCGACAGGAAGAGGCTACACCTTC
CASSLSTGRGYTF
>TRBJ1-3|TRBV18|.|once
TGTGCCAGCTCACCGGGGCTTGGAAACACCATATATTTT
CASSPGLGNTIYF
>TRBJ1-2|TRBV25-1|TRBD1|.
TGTGCTCTCGACAGGGAACTTTATGGCTACACCTTC
CALDRELYGYTF
>TRBJ1-2|TRBV6-5|.|.
TGTGCCAGCAGTTCCGACAGGTGGGGAGGCTACACCTTC
CASSSDRWGGYTF
>TRBJ1-1|TRBV2|.|.
TGTGCCAGCGGAAACAGGCGCACTGAAGCTTTCTTT
CASGNRRTEAFF
>TRBJ2-7|TRBV20-1|TRBD2|.
TGCAGTGCTAGTAAGACGGCGGGAGGGCCCCCTTACGAGCAGTACTTC
CSASKTAGGPPYEQYF